The text below deals with one T cell receptor beta chain. Its cognate antigen is unknown. The unexposed donors gave CD4+ T cells in about 2010-2018, prior to COVID-19. The record originates from a study of CD4 T cells in relation to SARS-CoV-2 and coronaviruses. Overall study findings and caveats: Crossreactivity was assessed only for spike protein, not other viral proteins.

Repertoires were generated with immunoSEQ multiplex PCR, while TCRdb's copy carries only in-frame clones and drops some. The table has some 69,000 clones, about 94% seen once. The CDR3 consists of 15 residues. Trimming shortened V by 3 bases and J by 4 bases, and 15 bases separated the two germline ends. The germline gives CDR1 SGHVS, CDR2 FQNEAQ. The V gene is TRBV7-8, the J gene TRBJ1-1; D remains unclear. The sample consisted of naive CD4+ T cells from PBMCs. The sample's subset: naive CD4+ T cells isolated by negative enrichment. This clonotype was obtained from a human donor in good health. The CDR3 protein is CASSFILQLGTEAFF. In DNA form, the CDR3 reads TGTGCCAGCAGCTTCATCTTGCAGTTGGGCACTGAAGCTTTCTTT. The whole variable domain, filled in from reference TRBV7-8 and TRBJ1-1, reads GAGVSQSPRYKVAKRGQDVALRCDPISGHVSLFWYQQALGQGPEFLTYFQNEAQLDKSGLPSDRFFAERPEGSVSTLKIQRTQQEDSAVYLCASSFILQLGTEAFFGQGTRLTVV.